This TCR beta chain was recorded in a study of T cell repertoires in cytomegalovirus infection. Comments on this clonotype: Its specificity is not known.

TCRdb recomputed calls from the reads with MiXCR, one row per CDR3 protein. The sample includes almost 300,000 distinct CDR3 sequences, 9.6% of them seen just once. V was clipped by 4 bases and J by 6 bases; unmatched bases: 7. The germline gives CDR1 MNHGY, CDR2 SAAAGT. CDR3 length: 15 amino acids. Overall study findings and caveats: Dominating the ex vivo response were TCR beta clonotypes that were CMV-specific and HLA-C-restricted. Frequencies of public TCR beta families were cumulated, and this identified carriers of CMV plus the relevant HLA.

The sequenced sample consisted of PBMCs. This receptor was identified in a human donor in good health (CMV status not recorded). Some clones in this sample may be carry-over from other donors' samples. The V gene is TRBV6-8, the J gene TRBJ2-1, with 9 bases lining up with TRBD1. The CDR3: CASSLQGARLNEQFF. The CDR3, as DNA: TGTGCCAGCAGTTTACAGGGGGCGCGTCTCAATGAGCAGTTCTTC.